Listed here are 3 T cell receptor beta chains from one sample, sequenced in a study of cytomegalovirus exposure and HLA in healthy donors. PCR used 60 Vbeta primers and 13 Jbeta primers. Only in-frame clones appear in the TCRdb table, and some are missing; sequencing was by immunoSEQ multiplex PCR. The sample shows over 100,000 clones, roughly 80% of them seen only once. Material: PBMCs. These receptors were collected from a man aged 25-45 years in good health and CMV-seropositive.

The chain recombines TRBV28 with TRBJ1-1, with D possibly matching TRBD1 (6 bases). This CDR3 comprises 16 residues. Between the trimmed V and J ends, which lost 3 bases and 5 bases, there was a span of 19 bases. CDR1 and CDR2 from the germline V gene are MDHEN and SYDVKM. The CDR3 is CASSFWGGLSGTEAFF. The DNA for the CDR3 is TGTGCCAGCAGTTTCTGGGGGGGGCTCTCGGGTACTGAAGCTTTCTTT.

As for this clone: The same CDR3 can be traced to other DNA sequences in this sample. V gene TRBV5-1 combines with J gene TRBJ1-1; 11 bases are a match to TRBD1. V gave up 5 bases and J gave up 5 bases; unmatched junction bases: 5. The CDR3 extends over 14 amino acids. The V gene's germline CDR1 is SGHRS and CDR2 YFSETQ. The CDR3: CASSQGTGGTEAFF. CDR3 DNA: TGCGCCAGCAGTCAGGGGACAGGGGGGACTGAAGCTTTCTTT.

The V gene is TRBV10-3, the J gene TRBJ2-3; TRBD2 aligns across 9 bases. Germline lookup yields CDR1 ENHRY and CDR2 SYGVKD. With V trimmed by 6 bases and J by 0 bases, 7 bases remained unmatched. This CDR3 spans 16 amino acids. The CDR3 is CAISPRTSVSTDTQYF. The CDR3 region has the DNA TGTGCCATCAGCCCCAGGACTAGCGTAAGCACAGATACGCAGTATTTT.